This T cell receptor (beta chain) was obtained from a study of blood T cell repertoires in COVID-19. In the original processing: Estimated nucleated cell counts came from reference gene primer amplification. TCRdb's copy holds only in-frame clones and misses some; the assay was immunoSEQ multiplex PCR. V, J and clone size reflect that table, while D and trimming were determined from the DNA. Among roughly 120,000 clones listed, approximately 90% were seen once. The CDR3 contains 15 residues. Trimming at V came to 7 bases and at J to 4 bases, leaving 12 bases not matched to a gene. Germline lookup yields CDR1 MDHEN and CDR2 SYDVKM. In Seattle, patients joined the study during active infection and were tracked longitudinally.

The sequenced sample consisted of peripheral blood. The origin of this receptor is a man between 45 and 60 years old with COVID-19, enrolled during active disease. The gene calls are TRBV28 and TRBJ2-5; 7 bases agree with TRBD2. The CDR3 is CASTTQGGVGETQYF. CDR3 DNA sequence: TGTGCCAGCACGACTCAGGGAGGGGTAGGAGAGACCCAGTACTTC.